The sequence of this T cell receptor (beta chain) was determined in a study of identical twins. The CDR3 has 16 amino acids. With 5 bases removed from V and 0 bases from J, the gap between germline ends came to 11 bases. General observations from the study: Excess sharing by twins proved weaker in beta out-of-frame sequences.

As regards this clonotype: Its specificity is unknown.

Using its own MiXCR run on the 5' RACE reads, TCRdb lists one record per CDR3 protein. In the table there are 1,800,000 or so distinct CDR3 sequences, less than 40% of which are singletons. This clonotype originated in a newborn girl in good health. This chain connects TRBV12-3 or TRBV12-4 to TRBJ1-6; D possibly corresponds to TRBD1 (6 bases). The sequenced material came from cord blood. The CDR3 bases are TGTGCCAGCAGTCCAGGGGCTAGCTCCTATAATTCACCCCTCCACTTT. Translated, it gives CASSPGASSYNSPLHF.